This T cell receptor (beta chain) was captured by sequencing in a study of long-term antiretroviral therapy in people with HIV. Study information: The earliest samples came from an era when ART typically awaited falling CD4 counts. Study-wide findings and caveats: Dominance of pre-ART expanded clones persisted, fluctuating and often declining after ART. Post-ART diversity increased but stayed below transplant donor controls.

For this clone: As yet, its antigen is unknown.

A v3.0 immunoSEQ assay was performed at survey level. Clones were sequenced by immunoSEQ multiplex PCR, and TCRdb holds only the in-frame ones, with some missing. The data hold 25,000 to 35,000 clones, with around 80% observed a single time. The study used samples holding roughly 0.85-11 million cryopreserved PBMC before DNA extraction. The sequenced sample was unsorted PBMCs, obtained 3.1 years after starting antiretroviral therapy. This TCR was sampled from a woman aged 50 to 65 with HIV.

The CDR3 coding sequence is TGTGCCATCAGTAACGGAGGTAGATTGTTCTTC. Amino acids: CAISNGGRLFF. This rearrangement joins TRBV10-3 to TRBJ2-1; perhaps TRBD2 as D (5 bases). Trimming shortened V by 5 bases and J by 15 bases, and 14 bases separated the two germline ends. CDR1 and CDR2 (germline): ENHRY, SYGVKD. The CDR3 contains 11 residues.